This record looks at one TCR beta chain sequence and its context. Its target is not known. This entry is derived from a study of cytomegalovirus exposure and HLA in healthy donors. V trimming: 4 bases; J trimming: 2 bases; junction bases outside the gene matches: 4. The CDR3 has 14 amino acids. Germline V gene data show CDR1 as SNHLY and CDR2 as FYNNEI. The donors were members of the validation cohort comprising approximately 110 subjects, separate from the approximately 700-subject first cohort. Here immunoSEQ multiplex PCR was the method, and the copy in TCRdb shows in-frame clones only, minus some. The table has about 170,000 clones, about nine tenths seen once; the top ten hold under 4.5%. The study's findings and limits: Associated with cytomegalovirus, according to the listing, were some 180 TCR beta chains. One later analysis, an examination of the 120 validation repertoires, found that first-cohort TCR clusters tended to co-occur in them. Rare TCR sequences predominated, though certain public TCRs were found in many donors.

This receptor was obtained from a man between 18 and 35 years old in good health and CMV-seropositive. Sequencing was done on a sample of PBMCs. The chain links TRBV2 to TRBJ1-2; 7 positions agree with TRBD1. DNA for the CDR3: TGTGCCAGCAGTGCCCGACAGGGAAACTATGGCTACACCTTC. Residues: CASSARQGNYGYTF.